This paragraph reports one T cell receptor (beta chain). Being one base from a much bigger clone, this may be a read error. This sample stems from a study of molecular identifiers for immune sequencing clone quantification. Germline CDR1 and CDR2: MNHNY and SVGAGI (reference sequence). Trimming stripped 8 bases from V and 8 bases from J, with 9 bases between. The CDR3 runs 11 residues. TCRdb used MiXCR to reprocess the PCR reads, holding one entry per CDR3 protein. The sample carries over 600,000 distinct CDR3 sequences, nearly 20% recorded once. The source is a human donor in good health. Some libraries in this study had Jurkat cell RNA spiked in. The material sequenced was naive CD8+ T cells from blood, with Jurkat cell RNA spiked in. The sample's subset: FACS-sorted CD8+CD4-CCR7+CD45RA+ naive T cells. The chain combines TRBV6-6 with TRBJ2-2; the D is unclear. The CDR3 nucleotides are TGTGCCAGCTGGCCAGAGGGGGAGCTGTTTTTT. This translates into CASWPEGELFF.